One sample yielded the 20 T cell receptor beta chains listed below, sequenced in a study of long-term antiretroviral therapy in people with HIV. The assay used was immunoSEQ (version v3.0), run at survey level. Here immunoSEQ multiplex PCR was the method, and the copy in TCRdb shows in-frame clones only, minus some. Among more than 25,000 clones listed, 95% to 98% were seen once. The sample in question was unsorted PBMCs, obtained 7.6 years after starting antiretroviral therapy. These receptors were collected from a man in his thirties or forties with HIV.

This chain's CDR3 is CASSPSGAGGNTEAFF. CDR3 sequence (DNA): TGCGCCAGCAGCCCCTCCGGGGCGGGAGGTAACACTGAAGCTTTCTTT. V usage is TRBV5-1 and J usage is TRBJ1-1; a weak D match, TRBD1 (5 bases). Trimming stripped 4 bases from V and 2 bases from J, with 18 bases between. Per the germline V gene, CDR1 is SGHRS and CDR2 is YFSETQ. This CDR3 is 16 amino acids long.

V is TRBV13 and J is TRBJ2-7, with TRBD2 as a possible D gene (6 bases). V was shortened by 3 bases and J by 3 bases, with 18 bases between the two germline ends. Germline V gene data show CDR1 as PRHDT and CDR2 as FYEKMQ (reference sequence). This CDR3 has 16 amino acids. CDR3 region: CASSLASGGADYEQYF. CDR3 nucleotide sequence: TGTGCCAGCAGCTTGGCCTCGGGCGGGGCCGACTACGAGCAGTACTTC.

V is TRBV7-8 and J is TRBJ2-1; 9 nucleotides match TRBD2. Germline assignment: CDR1 SGHVS and CDR2 FQNEAQ. This CDR3 comprises 14 residues. V trimming: 1 base; J trimming: 9 bases; junction bases outside the gene matches: 4. CDR3 protein: CASSLGGGAFEQFF. The CDR3 DNA is TGTGCCAGCAGCTTAGGCGGGGGGGCCTTTGAGCAGTTCTTC.

This sequence joins TRBV4-2 and TRBJ1-3; 9 bases align to TRBD1. V lost 0 bases, J lost 6 bases, and 6 bases stayed unmatched. This CDR3 has 16 amino acids. Germline CDR1 LGHNA, CDR2 YNFKEQ. CDR3 DNA sequence: TGTGCCAGCAGCCAAGAAGGGACAGGGATCTTAAACACCATATATTTT. Translating gives CASSQEGTGILNTIYF.

The chain uses TRBV10-3 and TRBJ2-7; D unresolved. Per germline, CDR1 ENHRY and CDR2 SYGVKD. Trimming took off 8 bases at V and 5 bases at J, with 10 bases between the two ends. This CDR3 region has 11 residues. The DNA of the CDR3 is TGTGCCATCGGGGTTCTCGACGAGCAGTACTTC. It translates to CAIGVLDEQYF.

This clone was observed once. The chain couples TRBV5-6 to TRBJ1-3; TRBD1 is a possible D gene (6 bases). CDR3 length: 14 residues. V shed 4 bases and J shed 2 bases, with 10 bases lying between them. Germline V gives CDR1 SGHDT, CDR2 YYEEEE. CDR3 DNA: TGTGCCAGCAGCCCGGGGGCGACTGGAAACACCATATATTTT. Residues: CASSPGATGNTIYF.

The V gene is TRBV6-1, the J gene TRBJ1-1; D gene unclear. Germline CDR1 MNHNS, CDR2 SASEGT. This CDR3 region has 13 residues. V was trimmed by 6 bases and J by 5 bases, leaving 13 bases between them. The CDR3 reads CASSPDVRTEAFF. The CDR3 DNA reads as TGTGCCAGCAGCCCAGACGTGAGAACTGAAGCTTTCTTT.

The J gene is TRBJ1-2, the V gene TRBV5-1; possibly TRBD1 for D (5 bases). The ends were cut back, 0 bases at V and 7 bases at J, with 13 bases in the middle. This CDR3 has 14 amino acids. CDR1 SGHRS and CDR2 YFSETQ come from the germline V gene. The CDR3 DNA sequence: TGCGCCAGCAGCTTGGCTCAGGGCGAGGGTGGCTACACCTTC. Translated, it gives CASSLAQGEGGYTF.

The chain recombines TRBV10-3 with TRBJ1-4; tentative D call: TRBD1 (5 bases). The V gene lost 10 bases and the J gene lost 3 bases, with 15 bases spanning the gap. The CDR3 runs to 14 residues. The germline CDR1 and CDR2 sequences are ENHRY and SYGVKD. The CDR3 DNA sequence: TGTGCCACGCGGACCGGGACGGCTAATGAAAAACTGTTTTTT. Translation: CATRTGTANEKLFF.

The rearrangement links TRBV2 to TRBJ2-1; 9 nucleotides align to TRBD2. The junction had 4 bases not matched to a gene; V was cut back by 8 bases and J by 2 bases. The CDR3 is made up of 14 amino acids. Germline CDR1 SNHLY, CDR2 FYNNEI. The CDR3 DNA reads as TGTGCCAGCGTAGCGGGAGAAACCTACAATGAGCAGTTCTTC. Translated, it gives CASVAGETYNEQFF.

The J gene is TRBJ2-3, the V gene TRBV9; 7 nucleotides agree with TRBD1. V was pared by 0 bases and J by 6 bases, with 10 bases of the junction left unmatched. CDR1 is SGDLS, CDR2 YYNGEE, per germline. CDR3 size: 16 residues. The CDR3, as DNA: TGTGCCAGCAGCGTAGAAGGGGGCGCAACCTGGGATACGCAGTATTTT. This sequence encodes CASSVEGGATWDTQYF.

This clone was seen more than once but under ten times. The DNA for the CDR3 is TGTGCCAGCAGCTTAGCGACTGACAGTTCCTACGAGCAGTACTTC. Translating it yields CASSLATDSSYEQYF. The chain uses TRBV7-6 and TRBJ2-7; D might be TRBD1 (5 bases). Germline values: CDR1 SGHVS, CDR2 FNYEAQ. V lost 0 bases, J lost 1 base, and 10 bases lay in between. This CDR3 spans 15 amino acids.

The J gene is TRBJ2-4, the V gene TRBV4-3; no firm D call. This CDR3 region has 15 residues. Trimming shortened V by 1 base and J by 0 bases, and 7 bases separated the two germline ends. The germline V gene has CDR1 LGHNA and CDR2 YSLEER. The CDR3 region is CASSQGTLAKNIQYF. DNA for the CDR3: TGCGCCAGCAGCCAAGGTACTCTAGCCAAAAACATTCAGTACTTC.

The genes are TRBV11-2 and TRBJ2-5, with 11 positions matching TRBD2. The CDR3 has 16 amino acids. V dropped 5 bases and J dropped 1; count of bases not matched to a gene: 6. CDR1 and CDR2 from the germline V gene are SGHAT and FQNNGV. The CDR3 sequence is CASSLSGTSGQETQYF. The DNA of the CDR3 is TGTGCCAGCAGCCTCTCCGGGACTAGCGGCCAAGAGACCCAGTACTTC.

The rearrangement uses TRBV27 and TRBJ2-7, with TRBD2 matching over 10 bases. Trimming removed 2 bases from V and 3 bases from J; junction bases left unmatched: 4. This CDR3 spans 15 amino acids. Germline assignment: CDR1 MNHEY and CDR2 SMNVEV (reference sequence). The CDR3: CASSLAPSGGYEQYF. CDR3 bases: TGTGCCAGCAGTTTAGCGCCTAGCGGGGGCTACGAGCAGTACTTC.

The chain links TRBV5-6 to TRBJ2-3; D gene ambiguous. Germline CDR1 reads SGHDT; CDR2 reads YYEEEE. There are 13 residues in the CDR3. V was pared by 0 bases and J by 4 bases, with 6 bases between. The CDR3 reads CASSLVGADTQYF. DNA of the CDR3: TGTGCCAGCAGCTTGGTTGGGGCAGATACGCAGTATTTT.

V gene TRBV18 combines with J gene TRBJ2-7; 13 positions agree with TRBD2. The CDR3 sequence is 21 residues long. V was pared by 8 bases and J by 4 bases, with 26 bases of the junction left unmatched. CDR1 is KGHSH and CDR2 is LQKENI in the germline V gene. DNA for the CDR3: TGTGCCAGCACCCTATCCGAGACAGGGATCGAAACTAGCGGGAGGGCTTACGAGCAGTACTTC. Its translation is CASTLSETGIETSGRAYEQYF.

The J gene is TRBJ1-4, the V gene TRBV7-9, with 7 bases aligning to TRBD1. The V and J ends lost 3 bases and 0 bases, in that order; junction bases with no gene match: 7. CDR1 and CDR2 from the germline V gene are SEHNR and FQNEAQ (reference sequence). There are 17 residues in the CDR3. CDR3 region: CASSLDRRAPTNEKLFF. CDR3 nucleotides: TGTGCCAGCAGCTTGGACAGGCGAGCCCCAACTAATGAAAAACTGTTTTTT.

The V and J genes are TRBV6-5 and TRBJ2-7, with 7 bases aligning to TRBD2. V trimming: 2 bases; J trimming: 2 bases; junction bases outside the gene matches: 3. The germline CDR1 and CDR2 sequences are MNHEY and SVGAGI. This CDR3 spans 14 amino acids. CDR3 in DNA: TGTGCCAGCAGTTACCTAGCGGAAACCTACGAGCAGTACTTC. The encoded protein is CASSYLAETYEQYF.

V is TRBV4-3 and J is TRBJ1-6, with D tentatively TRBD1 (6 bases). The CDR3 has 14 amino acids. V lost 0 bases and J 7 bases, leaving 7 bases between the germline ends. CDR1 is LGHNA, CDR2 YSLEER, per germline. CDR3 nucleotide sequence: TGCGCCAGCAGCCAAGACAGGGGAAATTCACCCCTCCACTTT. Encoded protein: CASSQDRGNSPLHF.